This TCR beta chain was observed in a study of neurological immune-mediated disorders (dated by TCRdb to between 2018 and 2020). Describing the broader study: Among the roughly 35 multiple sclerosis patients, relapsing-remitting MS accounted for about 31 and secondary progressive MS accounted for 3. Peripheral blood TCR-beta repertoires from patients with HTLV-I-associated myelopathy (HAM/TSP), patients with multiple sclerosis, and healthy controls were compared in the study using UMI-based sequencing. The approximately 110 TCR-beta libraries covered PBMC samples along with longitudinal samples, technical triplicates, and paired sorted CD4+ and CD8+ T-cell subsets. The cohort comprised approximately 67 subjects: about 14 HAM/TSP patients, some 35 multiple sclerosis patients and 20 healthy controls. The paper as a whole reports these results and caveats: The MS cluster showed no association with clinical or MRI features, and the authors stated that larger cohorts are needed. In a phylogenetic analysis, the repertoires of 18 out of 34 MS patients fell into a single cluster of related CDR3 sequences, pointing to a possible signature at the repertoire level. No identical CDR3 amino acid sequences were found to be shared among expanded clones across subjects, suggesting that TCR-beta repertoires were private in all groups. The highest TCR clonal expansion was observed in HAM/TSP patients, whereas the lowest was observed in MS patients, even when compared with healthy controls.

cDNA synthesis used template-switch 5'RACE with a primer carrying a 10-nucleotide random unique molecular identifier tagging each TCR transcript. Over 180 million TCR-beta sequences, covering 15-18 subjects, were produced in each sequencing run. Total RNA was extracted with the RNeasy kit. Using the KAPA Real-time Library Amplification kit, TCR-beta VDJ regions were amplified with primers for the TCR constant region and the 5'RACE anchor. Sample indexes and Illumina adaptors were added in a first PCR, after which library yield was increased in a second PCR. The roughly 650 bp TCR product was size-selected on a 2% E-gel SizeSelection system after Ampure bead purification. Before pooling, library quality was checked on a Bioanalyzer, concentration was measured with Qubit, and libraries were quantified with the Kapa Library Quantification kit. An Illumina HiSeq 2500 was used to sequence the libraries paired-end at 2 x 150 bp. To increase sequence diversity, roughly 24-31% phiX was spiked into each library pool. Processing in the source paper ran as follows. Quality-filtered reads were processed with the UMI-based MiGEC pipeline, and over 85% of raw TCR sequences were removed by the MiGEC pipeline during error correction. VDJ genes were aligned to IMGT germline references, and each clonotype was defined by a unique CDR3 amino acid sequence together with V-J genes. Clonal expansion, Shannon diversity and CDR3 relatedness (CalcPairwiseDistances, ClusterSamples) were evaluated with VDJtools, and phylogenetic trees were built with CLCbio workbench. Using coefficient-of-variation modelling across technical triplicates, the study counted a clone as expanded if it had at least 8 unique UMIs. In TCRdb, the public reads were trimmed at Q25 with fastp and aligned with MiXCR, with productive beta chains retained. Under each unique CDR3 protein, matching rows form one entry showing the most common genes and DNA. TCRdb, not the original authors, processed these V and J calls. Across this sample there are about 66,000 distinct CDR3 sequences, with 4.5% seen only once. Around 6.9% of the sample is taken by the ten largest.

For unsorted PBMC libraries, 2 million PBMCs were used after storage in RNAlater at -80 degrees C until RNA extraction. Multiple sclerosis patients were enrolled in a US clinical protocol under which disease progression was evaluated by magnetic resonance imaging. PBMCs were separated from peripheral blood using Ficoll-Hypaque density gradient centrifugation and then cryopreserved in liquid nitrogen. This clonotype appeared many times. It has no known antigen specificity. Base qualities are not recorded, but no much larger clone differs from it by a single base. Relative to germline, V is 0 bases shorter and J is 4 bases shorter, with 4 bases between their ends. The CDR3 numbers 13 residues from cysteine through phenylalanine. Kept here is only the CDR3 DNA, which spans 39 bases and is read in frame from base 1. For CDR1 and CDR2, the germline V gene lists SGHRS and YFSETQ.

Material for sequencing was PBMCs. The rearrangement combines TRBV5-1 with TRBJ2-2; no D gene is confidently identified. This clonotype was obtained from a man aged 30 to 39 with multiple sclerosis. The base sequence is TGCGCCAGCAGCTTGGACGTCACCGGGGAGCTGTTTTTT. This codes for CASSLDVTGELFF.